Listed below are T cell receptor beta chains from one sample, sequenced in a study of T-cell reconstitution after alpha-beta-depleted transplantation in children. MiXCR, run by TCRdb on the PCR reads, gives a single entry per CDR3 protein. The sample has fewer than 450,000 distinct CDR3 sequences, 15% to 20% seen once. The specimen was PBMCs, mostly from graft donor cells, collected 360 days after TCRalphabeta/CD19-depleted stem cell transplant. These receptors originate from a male patient aged 2-15 years who had a stem cell transplant for acute lymphoblastic leukemia, so the T cells may come from the graft donor. Both conserved end residues are part of each CDR3. Fields, in order: CDR3 protein, J gene, V gene.

CDR3aa: CASSQELLGLDAPSKPYEQYF; j_gene: TRBJ2-7; v_gene: TRBV4-1
CDR3aa: CASSPYGETQYF; j_gene: TRBJ2-5; v_gene: TRBV18
CDR3aa: CATSNLGGGRAYEQYF; j_gene: TRBJ2-7; v_gene: TRBV15
CDR3aa: CATSVQGPGELFF; j_gene: TRBJ2-2; v_gene: TRBV24-1
CDR3aa: CASSPQSGEETQYF; j_gene: TRBJ2-5; v_gene: TRBV4-1
CDR3aa: CASSLVGTGGRTPLHF; j_gene: TRBJ1-6; v_gene: TRBV27
CDR3aa: CASSTVDSFSGNTIYF; j_gene: TRBJ1-3; v_gene: TRBV25-1
CDR3aa: CASSSPRQGPSYNSPLHF; j_gene: TRBJ1-6; v_gene: TRBV7-9
CDR3aa: CASSFRPPRTSGKRNIQYF; j_gene: TRBJ2-4; v_gene: TRBV28
CDR3aa: CASSLKGIETQYF; j_gene: TRBJ2-5; v_gene: TRBV12-3/TRBV12-4
CDR3aa: CSVRLMWEATNTGELFF; j_gene: TRBJ2-2; v_gene: TRBV29-1
CDR3aa: CASSPSGLRTGELFF; j_gene: TRBJ2-2; v_gene: TRBV7-2
CDR3aa: CASSQEVPQGAQTDTQYF; j_gene: TRBJ2-3; v_gene: TRBV4-2
CDR3aa: CASKTGGSNTGELFF; j_gene: TRBJ2-2; v_gene: TRBV6-1
CDR3aa: CASSSPSGMSYNEQFF; j_gene: TRBJ2-1; v_gene: TRBV19
CDR3aa: CASSLIAGGWNEQFF; j_gene: TRBJ2-1; v_gene: TRBV7-3
CDR3aa: CASSLEVRRNEQFF; j_gene: TRBJ2-1; v_gene: TRBV5-1
CDR3aa: CASRASFHRVLEGAFF; j_gene: TRBJ1-1; v_gene: TRBV12-3/TRBV12-4
CDR3aa: CASSPTRSDTQYF; j_gene: TRBJ2-3; v_gene: TRBV6-2/TRBV6-3
CDR3aa: CASSLHRTSGTDTQYF; j_gene: TRBJ2-3; v_gene: TRBV4-2
CDR3aa: CASSLGTGGGGTDTQYF; j_gene: TRBJ2-3; v_gene: TRBV28
CDR3aa: CASSSQTGGPNNEQFF; j_gene: TRBJ2-1; v_gene: TRBV5-1
CDR3aa: CSVEQGLNTEAFF; j_gene: TRBJ1-1; v_gene: TRBV29-1
CDR3aa: CASGRVREETQYF; j_gene: TRBJ2-5; v_gene: TRBV2
CDR3aa: CATSDLGTNEQFF; j_gene: TRBJ2-1; v_gene: TRBV24-1
CDR3aa: CASSYSWYLADYGYTF; j_gene: TRBJ1-2; v_gene: TRBV6-5
CDR3aa: CAISESNRGGQPQHF; j_gene: TRBJ1-5; v_gene: TRBV10-3
CDR3aa: CASSLLAGDFDNEQFF; j_gene: TRBJ2-1; v_gene: TRBV7-6